This T cell receptor (beta chain) is drawn from a study of post-analysis software for immune sequencing data. Background on the study: The cohort encompassed relapsing-remitting, secondary progressive and progressive-relapsing multiple sclerosis disease courses. Study-level findings and limits: Controls showed significantly higher normalized Chao1 diversity than did multiple sclerosis patients. Samples from a shared batch, those prepared together, strongly co-clustered by F measure. TRBV5-6, TRBV5-1 and TRBV20-1 were among about 5 TRBV segments more frequent in patients than controls.

V lost 8 bases, J lost 8 bases, and 25 bases lay in between. CDR3 length: 17 residues. Details on this clonotype: The antigen is not known.

Unique molecular identifiers were carried by the TCR beta cDNA libraries. Roughly 500,000 cDNA molecules were obtained from 1 to 10 million T cells. TCRdb reprocessed the PCR reads via MiXCR and lists one record per CDR3 protein. The data contain about 540,000 distinct CDR3 sequences, roughly 34% of them singletons. The gene calls are TRBV12-3 or TRBV12-4 and TRBJ1-6; D gene unclear. This TCR was recovered from a girl aged 2 to 17 with multiple sclerosis. The sample consisted of blood. In DNA, the CDR3 is TGTGCCAGCGCTCACTTGGGGAACTTTCTCGATTATTCACCCCTCCACTTT. The encoded protein is CASAHLGNFLDYSPLHF.